This TCR beta chain was documented in a study of vaccination effects on CD4 cells after COVID-19. In the case of this clone: Its specificity is not known.

Before sequencing, viral peptide pools were used by the ViraFEST assay to expand antigen-specific CD4+ T cells. Following 10 days of culture, CD4+ T cells were isolated. Negative nucleocapsid antibody tests before and after vaccination confirmed no previous SARS-CoV-2 infection. Germline CDR1 is MNHEY and CDR2 is SMNVEV (reference sequence). The ends lost 5 bases at V and 4 bases at J; junction bases unmatched: 11. The CDR3 sequence is 16 residues long. TCRdb's table, derived via immunoSEQ multiplex PCR, lists solely in-frame clones and lacks some. The data show over 25,000 clones, 72% seen once. Here the sequenced sample was CD4+ T cells from PBMCs cultured with SARS-CoV-2 spike peptides, taken before COVID-19 vaccination. This chain connects TRBV27 to TRBJ2-1; 7 bases map to TRBD2. This sequence originates from a human donor who received a COVID-19 vaccine. The CDR3 DNA is TGTGCCAGCAGTCCATTCGGGGGGACCCTTTACAATGAGCAGTTCTTC. Protein sequence: CASSPFGGTLYNEQFF.